Listed below are T cell receptor beta chains from one sample, sequenced in a study of blood T cells in healthy people across ages. A single record per CDR3 protein comes from TCRdb applying MiXCR to the 5' RACE reads. The sample records about 1,500,000 distinct CDR3 sequences, about 28% being singletons. Sequencing was carried out using blood. These receptors were obtained from a woman in her 30s in good health. Each CDR3 is given with its conserved first and last residue. D genes are given only for firm matches. Not all rows give a size; the values are once, few, many and, for expanded clones, a class.

TRBV11-2	TRBJ2-7	NA	NA	CASSPVRGAGSYEQYF	TGTGCCAGCAGCCCCGTTCGGGGGGCAGGATCCTACGAGCAGTACTTC
TRBV11-2	TRBJ1-5	NA	few	CASSETGGSNQPQHF	TGTGCCAGCAGCGAGACAGGCGGCAGCAATCAGCCCCAGCATTTT
TRBV7-9	TRBJ1-4	NA	NA	CASSLDSDNEKLFF	TGTGCCAGCAGCTTAGACAGCGATAATGAAAAACTGTTTTTT
TRBV7-2	TRBJ1-6	TRBD1	NA	CASTQGQGGFNSNSPLHF	TGTGCCAGCACCCAGGGACAGGGGGGGTTTAATTCTAATTCACCCCTCCACTTT
TRBV12-3/TRBV12-4	TRBJ2-3	NA	NA	CASSLGSDVEYF	TGTGCCAGCAGTTTAGGTTCAGATGTGGAGTATTTT
TRBV5-1	TRBJ2-7	TRBD2	few	CASSSLSGVAGERVYEQYF	TGCGCCAGCAGCTCTCTTTCTGGGGTAGCGGGGGAAAGAGTCTACGAGCAGTACTTC
TRBV29-1	TRBJ2-1	TRBD1	few	CSTTRDSNEQFF	TGCAGCACTACCCGGGACAGTAATGAGCAGTTCTTC
TRBV18	TRBJ2-5	NA	NA	CASSPRAEKETQYF	TGTGCCAGCTCACCACGGGCAGAGAAAGAGACCCAGTACTTC
TRBV6-6	TRBJ1-2	NA	once	CASSTGQCYGYTF	TGTGCCAGCAGTACCGGACAGTGCTATGGCTACACCTTC
TRBV9	TRBJ2-3	NA	many	CASVPTAKADTQYF	TGTGCCAGCGTTCCGACCGCTAAGGCAGATACGCAGTATTTT
TRBV6-5	TRBJ2-3	TRBD2	few	CASCRGGPITDTQYF	TGTGCCAGCTGTAGGGGAGGGCCAATCACAGATACGCAGTATTTT
TRBV7-9	TRBJ1-3	NA	NA	CASSLGTSYSGNTIYF	TGTGCCAGCAGCTTAGGGACGTCGTACTCTGGAAACACCATATATTTT
TRBV28	TRBJ1-6	TRBD1	NA	CASNPDRSSYNSPLHF	TGTGCCAGCAACCCGGACAGGAGCTCCTATAATTCACCCCTCCACTTT
TRBV7-9	TRBJ2-1	TRBD2	NA	CASSWSSGSADEQFF	TGTGCCAGCAGCTGGAGTAGCGGGAGTGCGGATGAGCAGTTCTTC
TRBV20-1	TRBJ2-3	NA	NA	CSAPHGDTQYF	TGCAGTGCTCCCCACGGAGATACGCAGTATTTT
TRBV7-9	TRBJ2-7	TRBD1	few	CASSVRDRAHEQYF	TGTGCCAGCAGCGTCCGGGACAGGGCCCACGAGCAGTACTTC
TRBV4-1	TRBJ2-5	NA	few	CASSQDNNGGTQYF	TGCGCCAGCAGCCAAGATAATAACGGAGGGACCCAGTACTTC
TRBV29-1	TRBJ2-5	NA	many	CSAEGGQETQYF	TGCAGCGCCGAGGGTGGTCAAGAGACCCAGTACTTC
TRBV12-3/TRBV12-4	TRBJ1-5	TRBD1	once	CAVWTGNGNQPQHF	TGTGCCGTATGGACAGGGAACGGCAATCAGCCCCAGCATTTT
TRBV20-1	TRBJ2-5	TRBD2	few	CSARGLAAFKETQYF	TGCAGTGCTAGGGGACTAGCGGCCTTTAAAGAGACCCAGTACTTC
TRBV7-2	TRBJ2-4	TRBD2	few	CASSLASGRKNIQYF	TGTGCCAGCAGCTTAGCAAGCGGGAGAAAAAACATTCAGTACTTC
TRBV7-3	TRBJ2-7	TRBD1	NA	CASSLSHRGSEQYF	TGTGCCAGCAGCTTATCGCACAGGGGGTCCGAGCAGTACTTC
TRBV29-1	TRBJ2-1	NA	many	CSVEVSGNEQFF	TGCAGCGTTGAAGTTAGCGGAAATGAGCAGTTCTTC
TRBV18	TRBJ2-3	TRBD1	NA	CASSRQDRGVITDMQYF	TGTGCCAGCTCCCGTCAAGACAGGGGAGTAATCACAGATATGCAGTATTTT
TRBV25-1	TRBJ2-1	TRBD2	few	CASTRQGGDEQFF	TGTGCCAGCACGAGGCAGGGAGGGGATGAGCAGTTCTTC
TRBV7-2	TRBJ2-3	NA	NA	CASSLVVWPDTQYF	TGTGCCAGCAGCTTAGTAGTTTGGCCAGATACGCAGTATTTT
TRBV29-1	TRBJ2-7	TRBD2	NA	CSVTGTSGSSDEQYF	TGCAGCGTTACCGGGACTAGTGGGAGTAGCGACGAGCAGTACTTC
TRBV12-3/TRBV12-4	TRBJ2-1	NA	NA	CASSFRLANFSEQFF	TGTGCCAGCAGTTTTAGGCTAGCGAATTTCAGTGAGCAGTTCTTC
TRBV18	TRBJ2-7	TRBD2	NA	CASSPMGLAGWDQYF	TGTGCCAGCTCACCAATGGGACTAGCGGGATGGGACCAGTACTTC
TRBV4-2	TRBJ1-5	NA	many	CASSADVGANQPQHF	TGTGCCAGCAGCGCAGACGTGGGGGCCAATCAGCCCCAGCATTTT
TRBV6-6	TRBJ2-2	TRBD2	few	CASGLERTGELFF	TGTGCCAGCGGACTAGAGCGGACCGGGGAGCTGTTTTTT
TRBV20-1	TRBJ2-7	NA	many	CSAHKIGTEQYF	TGCAGTGCCCACAAGATAGGGACCGAGCAGTACTTC
TRBV7-3	TRBJ2-1	TRBD2	few	CASSLRPAGGSNEQFF	TGTGCCAGCAGCTTACGCCCAGCGGGGGGGAGCAATGAGCAGTTCTTC
TRBV7-2	TRBJ1-6	NA	NA	CASSSIGGSWSSYNSPLHF	TGTGCCAGCAGCTCAATAGGGGGGAGTTGGAGCTCCTATAATTCACCCCTCCACTTT
TRBV20-1	TRBJ2-7	NA	NA	CSARDGRQGLRGQYF	TGCAGTGCTAGAGATGGTAGACAGGGACTACGAGGGCAGTACTTC
TRBV11-3	TRBJ1-1	NA	few	CASSLVPGSEAFF	TGTGCCAGCAGCTTAGTCCCGGGCAGCGAAGCTTTCTTT
TRBV6-2/TRBV6-3	TRBJ1-2	NA	few	CASSYPSGISDGYTF	TGTGCCAGCAGTTACCCCTCCGGGATCTCAGATGGCTACACCTTC
TRBV4-3	TRBJ2-1	NA	few	CASSQGLGRYEQFF	TGCGCCAGCAGCCAAGGCCTAGGGAGGTATGAGCAGTTCTTC
TRBV6-6	TRBJ1-5	NA	few	CATSRGNSNQPQHF	TGTGCCACCTCCAGGGGAAATAGCAATCAGCCCCAGCATTTT
TRBV3-1	TRBJ2-1	NA	few	CASSQALGGAGFF	TGTGCCAGCAGCCAAGCCCTAGGCGGGGCCGGGTTCTTC
TRBV10-3	TRBJ1-1	TRBD1	few	CAISVSGGMNTEAFF	TGTGCCATCAGTGTTTCAGGGGGCATGAACACTGAAGCTTTCTTT
TRBV2	TRBJ2-1	TRBD2	NA	CACKPETGLAGRNEQFF	TGTGCCTGCAAACCAGAAACGGGACTAGCGGGCAGGAATGAGCAGTTCTTC
TRBV21-1	TRBJ2-1	NA	NA	CATLAKNFSYNEQFF	TGTGCCACCTTGGCGAAGAATTTCTCCTACAATGAGCAGTTCTTC
TRBV12-3/TRBV12-4	TRBJ1-2	TRBD1	NA	CASSPRTGLGGYGYTF	TGTGCCAGCAGTCCCAGGACAGGACTCGGCGGCTATGGCTACACCTTC
TRBV27	TRBJ1-2	TRBD1	many	CASSSTGHPKGGYTF	TGTGCCAGCAGTTCGACAGGGCATCCTAAGGGTGGCTACACCTTC
TRBV5-1	TRBJ1-2	NA	many	CASTPGRVAGGYTF	TGCGCCAGCACCCCGGGTCGAGTGGCGGGTGGCTACACCTTC
TRBV4-3	TRBJ2-1	TRBD2	NA	CASSQDEAGVYNEQFF	TGCGCCAGCAGCCAAGATGAAGCGGGAGTCTACAATGAGCAGTTCTTC
TRBV6-2/TRBV6-3	TRBJ2-7	TRBD2	many	CASSWTSGSLYEQYF	TGTGCCAGCAGCTGGACTAGCGGGAGCCTCTACGAGCAGTACTTC
TRBV20-1	TRBJ1-5	NA	NA	CSAGPLGGSNQPQHF	TGCAGTGCTGGGCCTCTGGGAGGAAGCAATCAGCCCCAGCATTTT